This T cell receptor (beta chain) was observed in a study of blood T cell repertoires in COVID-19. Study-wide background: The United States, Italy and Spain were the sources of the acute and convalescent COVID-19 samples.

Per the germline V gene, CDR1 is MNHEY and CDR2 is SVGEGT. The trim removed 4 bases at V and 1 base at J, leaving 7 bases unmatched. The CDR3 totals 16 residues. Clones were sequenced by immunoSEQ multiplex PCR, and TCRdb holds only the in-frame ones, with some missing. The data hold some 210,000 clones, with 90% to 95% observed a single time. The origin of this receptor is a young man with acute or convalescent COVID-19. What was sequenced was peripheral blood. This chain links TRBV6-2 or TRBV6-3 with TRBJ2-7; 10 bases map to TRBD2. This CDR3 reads CASSSLLAGASYEQYF. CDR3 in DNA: TGTGCCAGCAGTTCTCTCCTAGCGGGAGCATCCTACGAGCAGTACTTC.